This T cell receptor (beta chain) was identified in a study of T cell responses to AZD1222 COVID-19 vaccine. Study details: Pooled samples include second doses given at about 4 or 12 weeks. Study results and caveats: Epitopes outside B.1.351 and B.1.1.7 mutated regions reportedly drew nearly half of spike TCRs. Distributed over spike, vaccine-associated CD4 TCRs predominated at 160-218 and 743-854.

A note on this clone: Its antigen remains unidentified.

Germline CDR1 is SGHRS and CDR2 is YFSETQ. CDR3 length equals 12 residues. The germline V and J ends were trimmed by 5 bases and 4 bases, with 9 bases remaining between them. TCRdb's table, derived via immunoSEQ multiplex PCR, lists solely in-frame clones and lacks some. The profile shows more than 95,000 clones, 75% to 90% of them singletons. The sequences come from peripheral blood, collected on day 0 of AZD1222 vaccination. The receptor comes from an adult in good health. V and J are TRBV5-1 and TRBJ1-1; possibly TRBD1 for D (6 bases). In DNA form, the CDR3 reads TGCGCCAGCAGGGAGGGGGGCACTGAAGCTTTCTTT. As protein: CASREGGTEAFF.